The present T cell receptor beta chain was sequenced within a study of cytomegalovirus exposure and HLA in healthy donors (dated by TCRdb to the late 2010s). At the level of the whole study: According to a later analysis, one platform produced both the 120 validation repertoires and the 550 to 800 repertoires of the first cohort. The study aimed to test whether cataloging public T cell receptors could reveal signatures of past pathogen exposure. Along with the approximately 650-subject first cohort, a separate validation cohort of around 110 different subjects was used. To predict cytomegalovirus infection status, the study brought together high-throughput TCR immunosequencing, statistical association of individual TCRs with disease status, and machine learning.

The paper as a whole reports these results and caveats: A later analysis found that TCRs clustered in the first cohort also tended to co-occur in the 120 or so validation repertoires, with just under 95% of cluster scores above 0. It was suggested by the authors that the approach could potentially be generalized to other disease states and immunological phenotypes. In vitro tests confirmed that a few of the cytomegalovirus-associated TCR beta chains recognize cytomegalovirus antigens. Cytomegalovirus status was reported to be diagnosed by the classifier with high specificity and sensitivity in both the original and validation cohorts. Most TCR sequences were seen in very few donors, while some public TCRs were found in many individuals. The study gave a list of 150 to 200 TCR beta chains associated with cytomegalovirus. A later analysis had no HLA typing for the validation cohort, so co-occurrence there was scored across all 120 or so repertoires.

Libraries were built with the immunoSEQ multiplex PCR assay. Regarding the original processing steps: A statistical classification framework was developed to diagnose cytomegalovirus status using the catalog of TCR beta chain sequences. TCRdb provides this immuneACCESS table in a form limited to in-frame rearrangements. Some clones are lacking; in checked studies, under half of them reflect an unresolved V gene, and why the rest are absent is not known. That table is the source of V, J and clone size, and D and trimming were worked out from the DNA. The sample has over 200,000 clones on record, approximately 87% of them singletons. Around 5.5% of the sample goes to the ten largest clones. Between the V and J ends, shortened by 6 bases and 1 base respectively, the junction contains 9 bases. According to the germline V gene, CDR1 reads SGHTA and CDR2 reads FQGTGA. The CDR3 runs 13 amino acids, cysteine and phenylalanine included. Solely the CDR3 DNA is kept, with 39 bases framed from the first base.

The donors were included in the validation cohort of some 120 subjects, a group kept apart from the approximately 690-subject first cohort. To note about this clone: Its antigen is still unknown. No much larger clonotype is one base removed from it; base qualities were not supplied.

The rearrangement joined TRBV7-3 to TRBJ1-1; the D region possibly corresponds to TRBD1 (5 bases align). Sample: PBMCs. The receptor was isolated from a woman under 30 in good health and CMV-seronegative. The sequenced DNA is TGTGCCAGCAGTCGACAGCCGAACACTGAAGCTTTCTTT. It translates as CASSRQPNTEAFF.